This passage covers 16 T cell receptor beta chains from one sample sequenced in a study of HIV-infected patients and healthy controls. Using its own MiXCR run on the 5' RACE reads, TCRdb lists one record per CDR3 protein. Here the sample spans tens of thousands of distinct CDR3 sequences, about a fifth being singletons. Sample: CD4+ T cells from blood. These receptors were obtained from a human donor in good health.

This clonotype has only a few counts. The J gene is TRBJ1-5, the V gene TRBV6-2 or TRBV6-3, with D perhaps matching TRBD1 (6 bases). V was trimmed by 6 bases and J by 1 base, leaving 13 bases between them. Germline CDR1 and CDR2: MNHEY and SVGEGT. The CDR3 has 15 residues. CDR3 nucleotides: TGTGCCAGCAGCAAATGGGGGGGCAGCAATCAGCCCCAGCATTTT. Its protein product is CASSKWGGSNQPQHF.

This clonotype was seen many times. The CDR3 DNA sequence: TGTGCCAGCAGTTCGGACTCCTACGAGCAGTACTTC. Translated: CASSSDSYEQYF. The chain employs TRBV12-3 or TRBV12-4 and TRBJ2-7; D gene unclear. Between the trimmed V and J ends, which lost 4 bases and 0 bases, there was a span of 4 bases. The CDR3 sequence is 12 residues long.

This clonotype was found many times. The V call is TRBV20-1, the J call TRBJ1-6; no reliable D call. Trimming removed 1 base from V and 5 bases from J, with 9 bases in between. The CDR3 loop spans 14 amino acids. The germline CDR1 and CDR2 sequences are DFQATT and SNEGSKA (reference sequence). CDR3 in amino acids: CSARVDTNNSPLHF. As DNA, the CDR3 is TGCAGTGCTAGAGTGGATACGAATAATTCACCCCTCCACTTT.

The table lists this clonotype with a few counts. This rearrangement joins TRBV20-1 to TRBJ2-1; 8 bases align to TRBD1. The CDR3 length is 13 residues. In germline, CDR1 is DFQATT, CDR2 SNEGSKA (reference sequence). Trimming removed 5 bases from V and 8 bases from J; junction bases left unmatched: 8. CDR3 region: CSAPRTGLDEQFF. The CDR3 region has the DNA TGCAGTGCTCCGAGGACAGGGCTAGATGAGCAGTTCTTC.

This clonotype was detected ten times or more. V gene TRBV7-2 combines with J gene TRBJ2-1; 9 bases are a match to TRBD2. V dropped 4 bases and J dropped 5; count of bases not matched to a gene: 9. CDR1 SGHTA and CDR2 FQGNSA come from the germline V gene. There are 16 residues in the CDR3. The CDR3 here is CASSSGGTSRNNEQFF. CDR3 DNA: TGTGCCAGCAGCTCTGGGGGGACTAGCCGAAACAATGAGCAGTTCTTC.

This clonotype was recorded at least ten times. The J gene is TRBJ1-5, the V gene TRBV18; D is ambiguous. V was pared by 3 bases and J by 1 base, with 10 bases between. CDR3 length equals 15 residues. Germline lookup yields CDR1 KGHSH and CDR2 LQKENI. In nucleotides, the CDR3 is TGTGCCAGCTCACCCACGATCTTCAGCAATCAGCCCCAGCATTTT. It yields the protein CASSPTIFSNQPQHF.

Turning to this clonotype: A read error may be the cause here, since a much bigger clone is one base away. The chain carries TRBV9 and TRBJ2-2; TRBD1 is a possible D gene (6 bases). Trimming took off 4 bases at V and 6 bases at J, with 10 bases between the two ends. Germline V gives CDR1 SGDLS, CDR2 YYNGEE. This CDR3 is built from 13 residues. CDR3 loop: CASSTRQAGELFF. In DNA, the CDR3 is TGTGCCAGCAGCACAAGACAGGCCGGGGAGCTGTTTTTT.

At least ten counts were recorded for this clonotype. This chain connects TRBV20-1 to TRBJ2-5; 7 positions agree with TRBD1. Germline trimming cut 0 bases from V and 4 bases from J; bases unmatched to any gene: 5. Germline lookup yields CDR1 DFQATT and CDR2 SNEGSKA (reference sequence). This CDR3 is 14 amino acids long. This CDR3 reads CSARDPGGAETQYF. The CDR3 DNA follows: TGCAGTGCTAGAGATCCAGGGGGAGCAGAGACCCAGTACTTC.

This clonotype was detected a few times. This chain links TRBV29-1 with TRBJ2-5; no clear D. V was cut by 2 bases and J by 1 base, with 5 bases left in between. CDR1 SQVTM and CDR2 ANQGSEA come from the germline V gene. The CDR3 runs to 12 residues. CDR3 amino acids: CSVENSQETQYF. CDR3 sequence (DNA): TGCAGCGTTGAAAACAGCCAAGAGACCCAGTACTTC. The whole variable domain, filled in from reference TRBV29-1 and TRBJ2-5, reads SAVISQKPSRDICQRGTSLTIQCQVDSQVTMMFWYRQQPGQSLTLIATANQGSEATYESGFVIDKFPISRPNLTFSTLTVSNMSPEDSSIYLCSVENSQETQYFGPGTRLLVL.

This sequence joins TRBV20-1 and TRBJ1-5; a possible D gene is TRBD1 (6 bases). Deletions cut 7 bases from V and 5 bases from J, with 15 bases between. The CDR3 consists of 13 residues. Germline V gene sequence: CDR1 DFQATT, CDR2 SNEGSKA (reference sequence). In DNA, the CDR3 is TGCAGTGGTAGCCTAGGACAGCATCAGCCCCAGCATTTT. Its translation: CSGSLGQHQPQHF.

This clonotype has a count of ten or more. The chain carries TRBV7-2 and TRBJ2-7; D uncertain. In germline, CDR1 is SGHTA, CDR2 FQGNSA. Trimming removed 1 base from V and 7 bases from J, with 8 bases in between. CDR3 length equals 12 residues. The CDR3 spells CASSLDVLEQYF. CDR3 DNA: TGTGCCAGCAGCTTAGATGTGCTGGAGCAGTACTTC.

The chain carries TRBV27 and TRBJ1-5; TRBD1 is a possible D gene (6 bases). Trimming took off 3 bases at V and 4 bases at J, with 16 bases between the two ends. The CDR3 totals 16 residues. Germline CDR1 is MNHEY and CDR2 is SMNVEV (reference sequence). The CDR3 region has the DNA TGTGCCAGCAGTTTGTCTCGGGGGGGCCAAAATCAGCCCCAGCATTTT. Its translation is CASSLSRGGQNQPQHF.

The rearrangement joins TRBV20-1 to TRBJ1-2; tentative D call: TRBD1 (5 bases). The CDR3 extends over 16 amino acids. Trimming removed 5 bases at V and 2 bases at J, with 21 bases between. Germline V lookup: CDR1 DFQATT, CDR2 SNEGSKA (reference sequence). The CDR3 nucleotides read TGCAGTGCTTCTAGGGGTTCAGGACGGGAAAACTATGGCTACACCTTC. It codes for CSASRGSGRENYGYTF.

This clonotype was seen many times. The CDR3 DNA is TGTGCCAGCAGTTACCAGGACAGATATCAGCCCCAGCATTTT. Protein sequence: CASSYQDRYQPQHF. The chain is built from TRBV6-2 or TRBV6-3 and TRBJ1-5; tentative D call: TRBD1 (6 bases). V lost 2 bases to trimming and J lost 5 bases, with 10 bases between them. Per germline, CDR1 MNHEY and CDR2 SVGEGT. The CDR3 is 14 amino acids.

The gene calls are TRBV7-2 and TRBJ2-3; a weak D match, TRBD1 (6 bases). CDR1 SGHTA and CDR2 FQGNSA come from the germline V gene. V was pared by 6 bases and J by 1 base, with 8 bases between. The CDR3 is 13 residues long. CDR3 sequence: CASRDSGTDTQYF. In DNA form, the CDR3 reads TGTGCCAGCAGGGACAGTGGCACAGATACGCAGTATTTT.

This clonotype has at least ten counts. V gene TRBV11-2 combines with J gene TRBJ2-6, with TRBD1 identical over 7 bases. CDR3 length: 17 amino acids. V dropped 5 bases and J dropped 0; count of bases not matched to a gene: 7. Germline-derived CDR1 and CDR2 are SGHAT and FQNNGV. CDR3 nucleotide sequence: TGTGCCAGCAGCCGAGGAACAGGGGCCTCTGGGGCCAACGTCCTGACTTTC. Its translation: CASSRGTGASGANVLTF.